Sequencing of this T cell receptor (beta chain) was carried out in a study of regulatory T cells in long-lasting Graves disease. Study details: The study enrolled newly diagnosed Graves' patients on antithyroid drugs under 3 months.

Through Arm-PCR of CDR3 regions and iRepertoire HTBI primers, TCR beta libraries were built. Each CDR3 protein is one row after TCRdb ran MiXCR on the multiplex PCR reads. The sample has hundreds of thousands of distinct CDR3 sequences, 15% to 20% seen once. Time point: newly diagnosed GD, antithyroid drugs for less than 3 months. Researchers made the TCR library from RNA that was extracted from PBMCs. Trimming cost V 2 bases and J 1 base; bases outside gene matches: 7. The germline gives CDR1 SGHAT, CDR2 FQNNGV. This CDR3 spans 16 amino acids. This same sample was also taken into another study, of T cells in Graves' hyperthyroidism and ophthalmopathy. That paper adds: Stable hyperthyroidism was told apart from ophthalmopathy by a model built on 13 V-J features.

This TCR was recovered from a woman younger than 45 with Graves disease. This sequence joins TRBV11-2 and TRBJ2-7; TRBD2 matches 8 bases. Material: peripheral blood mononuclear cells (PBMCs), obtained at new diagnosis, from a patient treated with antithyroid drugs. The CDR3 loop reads CASSLRITSGSYEQYF. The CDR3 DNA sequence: TGTGCCAGCAGCTTAAGGATAACTAGCGGATCCTACGAGCAGTACTTC.